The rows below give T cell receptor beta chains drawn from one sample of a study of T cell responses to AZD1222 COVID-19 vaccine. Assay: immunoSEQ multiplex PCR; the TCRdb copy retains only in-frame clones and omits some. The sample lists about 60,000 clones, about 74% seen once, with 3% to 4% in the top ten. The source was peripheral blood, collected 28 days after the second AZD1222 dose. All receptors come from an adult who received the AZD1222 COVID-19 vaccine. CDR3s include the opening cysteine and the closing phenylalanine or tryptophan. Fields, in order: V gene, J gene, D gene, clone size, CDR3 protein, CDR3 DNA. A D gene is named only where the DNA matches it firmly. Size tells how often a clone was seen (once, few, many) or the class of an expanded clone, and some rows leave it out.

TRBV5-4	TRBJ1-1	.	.	CASSLGRGSEAFF	TGTGCCAGCAGCTTGGGGCGGGGGTCTGAAGCTTTCTTT
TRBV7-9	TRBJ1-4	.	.	CASSLDGARNEKLFF	TGTGCCAGCAGCTTAGATGGGGCGCGGAATGAAAAACTGTTTTTT
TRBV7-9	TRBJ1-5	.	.	CASSFLQDQPQHF	TGTGCCAGCAGCTTTTTGCAGGATCAGCCCCAGCATTTT
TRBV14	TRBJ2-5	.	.	CASSQDPMHETQYF	TGTGCCAGCAGCCAAGATCCGATGCATGAGACCCAGTACTTC
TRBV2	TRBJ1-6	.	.	CASTDGYSYNSPLHF	TGTGCCAGCACCGACGGCTACTCCTATAATTCACCCCTCCACTTT
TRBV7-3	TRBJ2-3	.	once	CASREGVEADTQYF	TGTGCCAGCAGGGAGGGGGTAGAAGCAGATACGCAGTATTTT
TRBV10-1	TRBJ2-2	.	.	CASSPAGNTGELFF	TGCGCCAGCAGTCCTGCCGGCAACACCGGGGAGCTGTTTTTT
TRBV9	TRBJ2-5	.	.	CASSVDPLGGETQYF	TGTGCCAGCAGCGTAGACCCCCTAGGGGGAGAGACCCAGTACTTC
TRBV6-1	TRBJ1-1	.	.	CASSEATSTYGVGTEAFF	TGTGCCAGCAGTGAAGCGACGAGTACGTATGGAGTTGGGACTGAAGCTTTCTTT
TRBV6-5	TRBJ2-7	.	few	CASSYGLSSYEQYF	TGTGCCAGCAGTTACGGGCTCAGCTCCTACGAGCAGTACTTC
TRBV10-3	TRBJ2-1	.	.	CAIGTGDSSYNEQFF	TGTGCCATCGGTACGGGGGATAGCTCCTACAATGAGCAGTTCTTC
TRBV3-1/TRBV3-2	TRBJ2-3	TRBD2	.	CASSQDPASGGSQYF	TGTGCCAGCAGCCAAGATCCCGCTAGCGGGGGGTCGCAGTATTTT
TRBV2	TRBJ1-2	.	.	CASSMNGYTF	TGTGCCAGCAGTATGAATGGCTACACCTTC